Here is one T cell receptor (beta chain) with its context. Its antigen is not identified. This record belongs to a study of T cells after yellow fever vaccination. Study-level findings and limits: Post-booster samples contained most primary-vaccination clones (nearly 98% CD4, around 90% CD8). Peaking on day 5 versus 15, the secondary response was faster but weaker. A limited proportion of clonotypes was detected within both the CD4 and CD8 compartments.

The CDR3 contains 15 residues. Per the germline V gene, CDR1 is SGHRS and CDR2 is YFSETQ. The J segment lost 3 bases and the V segment lost 1 base, leaving 4 bases of the junction unmatched. For TCR, cDNA came from 5'RACE template switching, which added a universal primer site and UMIs. TCRdb re-analysed the 5' RACE reads in MiXCR, keeping a single row per CDR3 protein. Among under 250,000 distinct CDR3 sequences listed, approximately 3% were seen once. The chain recombines TRBV5-1 with TRBJ1-5; TRBD1 agrees at 7 bases. Here the sequenced sample was CD4+ T cells sorted from PBMCs, taken 10 days after the yellow fever booster vaccination. The sequence was obtained from a man aged 18 to 35 who received the YFV17D yellow fever vaccine. In DNA, the CDR3 is TGCGCCAGCAGCTTGACAGGGGACCCCAATCAGCCCCAGCATTTT. This sequence encodes CASSLTGDPNQPQHF.